These 30 T cell receptor beta chains were all obtained from the same sample, sequenced in a study of T cell changes during pregnancy in multiple sclerosis (dated by TCRdb to between 2018 and 2020). Library prep was done by the immunoSEQ multiplex PCR assay. This is the immuneACCESS table as TCRdb keeps it, with only in-frame sequences that have V and J called. A part of the clones is gone; compared with another copy, unresolved V genes explain less than half, and the rest is unexplained. This sample holds around 66,000 clones; 91% were observed only once. The top ten hold roughly 2% of the sample. Specimen: peripheral blood, collected in the third trimester of pregnancy. All receptors come from a female donor in good health, enrolled as a control in a pregnancy study.

This clone was observed a single time. The chain carries TRBV19 and TRBJ2-7; TRBD2 matches at 8 bases. The junction had 7 bases not matched to a gene; V was cut back by 3 bases and J by 3 bases. CDR3 size: 15 residues. Germline CDR1 is LNHDA and CDR2 is SQIVND (reference sequence). The CDR3 coding sequence is TGTGCCAGTAGTATGGTGGCGGGAGGTGACTACGAGCAGTACTTC. It specifies CASSMVAGGDYEQYF.

V usage is TRBV9 and J usage is TRBJ2-3, with TRBD2 matching 10 bases. V trimming: 3 bases; J trimming: 3 bases; junction bases outside the gene matches: 7. The germline V gene has CDR1 SGDLS and CDR2 YYNGEE. The CDR3 runs to 16 residues. The CDR3 spells CASSERGGVITDTQYF. The CDR3 coding sequence is TGTGCCAGCAGCGAGCGGGGGGGCGTAATAACAGATACGCAGTATTTT.

In DNA, the CDR3 is TGTGCCAGCAGTTCACCCACAGGGGCTTTCTTT. It translates to CASSSPTGAFF. The chain joins TRBV27 to TRBJ1-1; TRBD1 is a possible D gene (6 bases). The CDR3 totals 11 residues. Trimming removed 4 bases at V and 11 bases at J, with 11 bases between. Germline V CDR1 and CDR2: MNHEY, SMNVEV (reference sequence).

The CDR3 coding sequence is TGTGCCAGCAGCCAAGAGTCCCCTAGCGGGAGTTTCTTTTATGAGCAGTTCTTC. Encoded protein: CASSQESPSGSFFYEQFF. This chain links TRBV4-2 with TRBJ2-1; TRBD2 matches 10 bases. Germline V gene lookup returns CDR1 LGHNA and CDR2 YNFKEQ. The CDR3 has 18 amino acids. V dropped 0 bases and J dropped 8; count of bases not matched to a gene: 13.

The rearrangement joins TRBV7-9 to TRBJ2-1; TRBD2 aligns across 9 bases. The CDR3 is 15 residues long. The junction had 10 bases not matched to a gene; V was cut back by 5 bases and J by 8 bases. Per germline, CDR1 SEHNR and CDR2 FQNEAQ (reference sequence). The CDR3 DNA is TGTGCCAGCAGCACTGCGGGAGGGCGTAAGGATGAGCAGTTCTTC. Residues: CASSTAGGRKDEQFF.

The genes are TRBV30 and TRBJ1-4, with TRBD1 matching over 9 bases. V trimming: 0 bases; J trimming: 5 bases; junction bases outside the gene matches: 4. This CDR3 comprises 15 residues. Per germline, CDR1 GTSNPN and CDR2 SVGIG (reference sequence). CDR3 residues: CAWSVGGQGNEKLFF. The DNA of the CDR3 is TGTGCCTGGAGTGTAGGGGGACAGGGCAATGAAAAACTGTTTTTT.

The rearrangement links TRBV28 to TRBJ1-5; D is possibly TRBD1 (6 bases). This CDR3 contains 17 residues. V was trimmed by 2 bases and J by 0 bases, leaving 14 bases between them. Germline CDR1 MDHEN, CDR2 SYDVKM. CDR3 DNA sequence: TGTGCCAGCAGTTTACTCTCCAGGGGAGATAGCAATCAGCCCCAGCATTTT. This codes for CASSLLSRGDSNQPQHF.

This rearrangement joins TRBV5-1 to TRBJ2-1, with 13 bases identical to TRBD2. Trimming cost V 5 bases and J 9 bases; bases outside gene matches: 11. CDR1 SGHRS and CDR2 YFSETQ come from the germline V gene. There are 16 residues in the CDR3. This CDR3 reads CASSLTSGRSGGEQFF. DNA of the CDR3: TGCGCCAGCAGTTTGACTAGCGGGAGGTCAGGGGGTGAGCAGTTCTTC.

This clone was recorded only once. The chain employs TRBV11-1 and TRBJ2-7; TRBD1 aligns across 10 bases. CDR3 length equals 15 residues. Germline loops: CDR1 SGHAT, CDR2 FQDESV (reference sequence). Unmatched junction bases numbered 8, after V lost 4 bases and J lost 5 bases. CDR3 nucleotides: TGTGCCAGCAGCTGGACCGGGACAGGGGAGAACGAGCAGTACTTC. Protein sequence: CASSWTGTGENEQYF.

The chain recombines TRBV5-1 with TRBJ2-5; TRBD1 might be the D (7 bases). Germline V gene sequence: CDR1 SGHRS, CDR2 YFSETQ. The V end was cut by 0 bases, the J end by 7 bases, with 19 bases between. The CDR3 covers 16 residues. The CDR3 here is CASSLERTGLGGTQYF. The CDR3 nucleotides read TGCGCCAGCAGCTTGGAGCGGACAGGTTTGGGGGGGACCCAGTACTTC.

This clone has just one count. The chain carries TRBV4-2 and TRBJ1-1; D is unclear. CDR3 length: 13 amino acids. V was shortened by 5 bases and J by 1 base, with 8 bases between the two germline ends. CDR1 and CDR2 (germline): LGHNA, YNFKEQ. The CDR3 is CASSTNKNTEAFF. CDR3 sequence (DNA): TGTGCCAGCAGCACGAACAAGAACACTGAAGCTTTCTTT.

The chain links TRBV7-2 to TRBJ1-5; maybe TRBD1 (6 bases). The CDR3 is 15 amino acids. Germline-derived CDR1 and CDR2 are SGHTA and FQGNSA. V lost 3 bases and J lost 4, with 13 bases in between. CDR3 coding DNA: TGTGCCAGCAGCTTGACCGGGACACCGAATCAGCCCCAGCATTTT. Amino acid sequence: CASSLTGTPNQPQHF.

This chain links TRBV20-1 with TRBJ2-2; 7 bases are a match to TRBD2. Per germline, CDR1 DFQATT and CDR2 SNEGSKA (reference sequence). V trimming: 4 bases; J trimming: 7 bases; junction bases outside the gene matches: 0. This CDR3 spans 11 amino acids. CDR3 sequence (DNA): TGCAGTGCTACTAGCGGCGGGGAGCTGTTTTTT. It codes for CSATSGGELFF.

This chain uses TRBV29-1 with TRBJ1-2; 10 bases line up with TRBD1. The CDR3 loop spans 13 amino acids. The V gene's germline CDR1 is SQVTM and CDR2 ANQGSEA. The V and J ends lost 6 bases and 4 bases, in that order; junction bases with no gene match: 5. CDR3 coding DNA: TGCAGCGTGGACAGGGGGATCACCTATGGCTACACCTTC. Translation gives CSVDRGITYGYTF.

The rearrangement joins TRBV18 to TRBJ2-2, with D hard to call. CDR1 KGHSH and CDR2 LQKENI come from the germline V gene. V was shortened by 1 base and J by 1 base, with 4 bases between the two germline ends. There are 14 residues in the CDR3. The CDR3, as DNA: TGTGCCAGCTCACCACAGAGGAACACCGGGGAGCTGTTTTTT. Protein: CASSPQRNTGELFF.

CDR3 DNA sequence: TGTGCCAGCAGTGACTCGGGGCTAGCGGGAGATTTGAGTGAGCAGTTCTTC. This codes for CASSDSGLAGDLSEQFF. This rearrangement joins TRBV6-4 to TRBJ2-1; 10 bases line up with TRBD2. Germline V gives CDR1 MRHNA, CDR2 SNTAGT. The CDR3 consists of 17 residues. V was clipped by 0 bases and J by 9 bases; unmatched bases: 11.

A single count supports this clone. The junction departs from germline at one end; a sequencing error may be responsible. V usage is TRBV7-8 and J usage is TRBJ2-7; unclear D gene. Germline CDR1 is SGHVS and CDR2 is FQNEAQ. CDR3 length: 14 residues. The CDR3, as DNA: TGTGCCAGCAGCATAGCCTATTTAGCCTACGAGCAGTACTTC. Translated, it gives CASSIAYLAYEQYF.

This clone appeared once. The chain recombines TRBV15 with TRBJ1-1, with D unclear. This CDR3 is built from 13 residues. Trimming stripped 1 base from V and 7 bases from J, with 10 bases between. The germline V gene has CDR1 LNHNV and CDR2 YYDKDF (reference sequence). Here the CDR3 DNA reads TGTGCCACCAGCAGAGCTTCGGTAGATGAAGCTTTCTTT. This codes for CATSRASVDEAFF.

The chain recombines TRBV6-5 with TRBJ2-7; 12 bases are shared with TRBD2. The CDR3 runs 15 residues. Trimming took 0 bases from V and 3 from J; bases not matched to a gene: 0. Germline lookup yields CDR1 MNHEY and CDR2 SVGAGI. The CDR3 DNA sequence: TGTGCCAGCAGTTACTCGACTAGCGGGAGCTACGAGCAGTACTTC. This sequence encodes CASSYSTSGSYEQYF.

The chain recombines TRBV7-9 with TRBJ2-3; 14 bases are a match to TRBD2. The CDR3 is 16 residues long. CDR1 is SEHNR, CDR2 FQNEAQ, per germline (reference sequence). The trim removed 3 bases at V and 4 bases at J, leaving 3 bases unmatched. The CDR3 here is CASSLGLAGAADTQYF. For the CDR3, the DNA is TGTGCCAGCAGCTTGGGACTAGCGGGAGCAGCAGATACGCAGTATTTT.

The chain is built from TRBV19 and TRBJ1-1, with 12 nucleotides matching TRBD1. The CDR3 length is 18 residues. CDR1 LNHDA and CDR2 SQIVND come from the germline V gene (reference sequence). The J segment lost 3 bases and the V segment lost 7 bases, leaving 15 bases of the junction unmatched. The CDR3 DNA follows: TGTGCCAGTAACCACTGGGACAGGGGGCTTTGGATTGACACTGAAGCTTTCTTT. This sequence encodes CASNHWDRGLWIDTEAFF. The complete variable domain, with remaining parts taken from reference TRBV19 and TRBJ1-1, reads DGGITQSPKYLFRKEGQNVTLSCEQNLNHDAMYWYRQDPGQGLRLIYYSQIVNDFQKGDIAEGYSVSREKKESFPLTVTSAQKNPTAFYLCASNHWDRGLWIDTEAFFGQGTRLTVV.

This sequence joins TRBV7-6 and TRBJ2-1; 15 nucleotides line up with TRBD2. V was clipped by 8 bases and J by 10 bases; unmatched bases: 9. CDR3 size: 15 residues. Germline CDR1 reads SGHVS; CDR2 reads FNYEAQ. CDR3 nucleotide sequence: TGTGCCAGCCTTGGACTAGCGGGAGGGCCAAGCGAGCAGTTCTTC. It yields the protein CASLGLAGGPSEQFF.

The chain combines TRBV13 with TRBJ2-1, with 11 bases lining up with TRBD2. The CDR3 spans 17 residues. V lost 5 bases to trimming and J lost 2 bases; unmatched junction nucleotides: 8. Germline-derived CDR1 and CDR2 are PRHDT and FYEKMQ (reference sequence). The CDR3 here is CASSLQFSGGAYNEQFF. CDR3 DNA sequence: TGTGCCAGCAGCCTCCAATTTAGCGGGGGGGCCTACAATGAGCAGTTCTTC.

The chain is built from TRBV4-2 and TRBJ2-7; 10 nucleotides align to TRBD2. Germline V gene sequence: CDR1 LGHNA, CDR2 YNFKEQ. The CDR3 extends over 16 amino acids. V gave up 4 bases and J gave up 4 bases; unmatched junction bases: 10. As DNA, the CDR3 is TGTGCCAGCAGCCTACGAACTAGCGGGGATGGGTACGAGCAGTACTTC. Amino acids: CASSLRTSGDGYEQYF.

This rearrangement joins TRBV19 to TRBJ2-1; tentative D call: TRBD2 (7 bases). The germline V gene has CDR1 LNHDA and CDR2 SQIVND (reference sequence). Trimming shortened V by 6 bases and J by 8 bases, and 11 bases separated the two germline ends. CDR3 size: 12 residues. CDR3 sequence (DNA): TGTGCCAGTAGGTTGGGGGGGCATGAGCAGTTCTTC. It codes for CASRLGGHEQFF. The whole variable domain, remainder taken from reference TRBV19 and TRBJ2-1, is DGGITQSPKYLFRKEGQNVTLSCEQNLNHDAMYWYRQDPGQGLRLIYYSQIVNDFQKGDIAEGYSVSREKKESFPLTVTSAQKNPTAFYLCASRLGGHEQFFGPGTRLTVL.

The CDR3 nucleotides read TGCGCCAGCAGCTTGGTAGTTCCCGATGAGCAGTTCTTC. Protein: CASSLVVPDEQFF. The chain links TRBV5-1 to TRBJ2-1; D not certain. Trimming took 0 bases from V and 8 from J, leaving 9 bases between them. The CDR3 extends over 13 amino acids. CDR1 and CDR2 (germline): SGHRS, YFSETQ.

The chain employs TRBV28 and TRBJ1-4; D remains unclear. Germline V gives CDR1 MDHEN, CDR2 SYDVKM. The CDR3 has 15 amino acids. Trimming removed 3 bases at V and 4 bases at J, with 12 bases between. The CDR3 reads CASSFSRRINEKLFF. CDR3 nucleotides: TGTGCCAGCAGTTTCTCGCGGAGAATTAATGAAAAACTGTTTTTT.

CDR3 in DNA: TGTGCCAGCAGTTTAGACTCGCAGGGCATCTTGACGCCGGCCGGCTACACCTTC. It encodes CASSLDSQGILTPAGYTF. The gene calls are TRBV28 and TRBJ1-2; D is perhaps TRBD1 (5 bases). The V end was cut by 2 bases, the J end by 8 bases, with 27 bases between. The CDR3 is 18 amino acids. In germline, CDR1 is MDHEN, CDR2 SYDVKM.

For the CDR3, the DNA is TGTGCCAGCAGTCCGCTGGGGGGAAACCAAGAGACCCAGTACTTC. Translation: CASSPLGGNQETQYF. The J gene is TRBJ2-5, the V gene TRBV9; D is perhaps TRBD2 (6 bases). V was shortened by 5 bases and J by 0 bases, with 14 bases between the two germline ends. CDR3 size: 15 residues. CDR1 SGDLS and CDR2 YYNGEE come from the germline V gene.

The chain has TRBV14 and TRBJ2-1; perhaps TRBD2 as D (7 bases). The CDR3 length is 13 residues. Germline CDR1 reads SGHDN; CDR2 reads FVKESK. Trimming shortened V by 10 bases and J by 10 bases, and 20 bases separated the two germline ends. The CDR3 region has the DNA TGTGCCACCAATTGGGGGGGCGCGGGGGAGCAGTTCTTC. Protein product: CATNWGGAGEQFF.